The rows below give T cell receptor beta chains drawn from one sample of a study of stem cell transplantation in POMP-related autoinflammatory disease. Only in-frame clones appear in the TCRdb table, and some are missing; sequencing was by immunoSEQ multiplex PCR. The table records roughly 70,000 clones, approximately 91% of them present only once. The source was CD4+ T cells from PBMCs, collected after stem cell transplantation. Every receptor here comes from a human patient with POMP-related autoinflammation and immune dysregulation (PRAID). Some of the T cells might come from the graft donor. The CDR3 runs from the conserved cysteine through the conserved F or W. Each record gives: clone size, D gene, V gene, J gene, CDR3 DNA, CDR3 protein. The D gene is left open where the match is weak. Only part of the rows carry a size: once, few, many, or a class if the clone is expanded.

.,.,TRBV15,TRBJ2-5,TGTGCCACCAGCAGAGCGGGCGGGGCGACGTACCAAGAGACCCAGTACTTC,CATSRAGGATYQETQYF
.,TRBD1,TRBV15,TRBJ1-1,TGTGCCACCAGCAGAGCAGGGGGTGAAGCTTTCTTT,CATSRAGGEAFF
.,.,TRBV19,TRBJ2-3,TGTGCCAGTAGTTCAGGGGGGGATACGCAGTATTTT,CASSSGGDTQYF
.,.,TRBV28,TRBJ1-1,TGTGCCAGCAGTTTATTGGGGAGAGAAGCTTTCTTT,CASSLLGREAFF
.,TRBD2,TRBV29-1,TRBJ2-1,TGCAGCGTTCCTGGACTAGCGGGAATTGATGAGCAGTTCTTC,CSVPGLAGIDEQFF
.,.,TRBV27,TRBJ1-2,TGTGCCAGCAGTTCCGGCCCCGGGACTTATGGCTACACCTTC,CASSSGPGTYGYTF
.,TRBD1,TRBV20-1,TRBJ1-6,TGCAGTGCCAGTACCGGGACAGGGGGCTCACCCCTCCACTTT,CSASTGTGGSPLHF
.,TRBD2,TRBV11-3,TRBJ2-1,TGTGCCAGCAGCTTAGGGGTGGGACTAGCGGGTCAAAGCTCCTACAATGAGCAGTTCTTC,CASSLGVGLAGQSSYNEQFF
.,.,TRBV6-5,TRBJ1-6,TGTGCCAGCACCATGGCATTTAGTTCACCCCTCCACTTT,CASTMAFSSPLHF
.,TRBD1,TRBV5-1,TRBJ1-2,TGCGCCAGCAGCCCACCGGACAGGGCTAACTATGGCTACACCTTC,CASSPPDRANYGYTF
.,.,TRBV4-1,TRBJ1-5,TGCGCCAGCAGCCGAACGGACAGCACTCAGCCCCAGCATTTT,CASSRTDSTQPQHF
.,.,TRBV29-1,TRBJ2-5,TGCAGCGCCCGTGCAGGGAGGGAGACCCAGTACTTC,CSARAGRETQYF
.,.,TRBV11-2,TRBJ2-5,TGTGCCAGCAGGCCAGGGGGGCGGCGAGAGACCCAGTACTTC,CASRPGGRRETQYF
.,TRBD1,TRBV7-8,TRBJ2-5,TGTGCCAGCAGACGCCTCCGAGGACAGGGAGAGACCCAGTACTTC,CASRRLRGQGETQYF
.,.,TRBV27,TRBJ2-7,TGTGCCAGCAGTTTAACACTGCACTACGAGCAGTACTTC,CASSLTLHYEQYF
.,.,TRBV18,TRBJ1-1,TGTGCCAGCTCACCACAGGGGAGGACTGAAGCTTTCTTT,CASSPQGRTEAFF
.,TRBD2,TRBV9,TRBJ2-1,TGTGCCAGCAGCGTGAGGACTAGCGGGGCGCAGTTCTTC,CASSVRTSGAQFF
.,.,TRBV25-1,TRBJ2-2,TGTGCCAGCAGTGTCAAGAACACCGGGGAGCTGTTTTTT,CASSVKNTGELFF
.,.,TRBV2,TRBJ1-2,TGTGCCAGCAGTGAATCACAGGGCTATGGCTACACCTTC,CASSESQGYGYTF
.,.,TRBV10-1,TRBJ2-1,TGCGCCAGCAGTGAGGATAGGGCAGGGCCTTACAATGAGCAGTTCTTC,CASSEDRAGPYNEQFF
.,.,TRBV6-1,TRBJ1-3,TGTGCCAGCAGTGAACGACAGGGAAACACCATATATTTT,CASSERQGNTIYF
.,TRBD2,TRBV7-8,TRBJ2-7,TGTGCCACTTCGCGGGAGGGAGCCTACGAGCAGTACTTC,CATSREGAYEQYF
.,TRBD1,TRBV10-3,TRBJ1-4,TGTGCCATCAGTGAGGGGCTGACAGGGGGCGACGAAAAACTGTTTTTT,CAISEGLTGGDEKLFF
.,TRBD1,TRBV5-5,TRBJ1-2,TGTGCCAGCAGCTCCAGTCGGGGACAGGGGAGCGGCTACACCTTC,CASSSSRGQGSGYTF
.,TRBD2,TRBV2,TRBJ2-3,TGTGCCAGGTCAGCGGGGGCAACCACGGCGGGTACGCAGTATTTT,CARSAGATTAGTQYF
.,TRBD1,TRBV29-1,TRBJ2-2,TGCAGCGTGCGGACAGGGACGAACACCGGGGAGCTGTTTTTT,CSVRTGTNTGELFF
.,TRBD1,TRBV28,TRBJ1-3,TGTGCCAGCAGTTCTCCGGGACAGCCGAGCTCTGGAAACACCATATATTTT,CASSSPGQPSSGNTIYF
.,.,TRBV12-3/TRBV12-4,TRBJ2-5,TGTGCCAGCAGCCCGGGTTCCCAAGAGACCCAGTACTTC,CASSPGSQETQYF
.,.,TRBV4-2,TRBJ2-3,TGTGCCAGCAGCCAAGAAACCTGGGATACGCAGTATTTT,CASSQETWDTQYF
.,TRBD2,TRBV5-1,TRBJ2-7,TGCGCCAGCAGCTTGGCAGCGGGACGGCCCTACGAGCAGTACTTC,CASSLAAGRPYEQYF
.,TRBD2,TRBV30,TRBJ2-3,TGTGCCTGGAGTGCGGGACTAGCGGCTCGAGATACGCAGTATTTT,CAWSAGLAARDTQYF
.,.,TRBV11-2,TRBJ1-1,TGTGCCAGCAGCTTAAAGGGCTGGAACACTGAAGCTTTCTTT,CASSLKGWNTEAFF
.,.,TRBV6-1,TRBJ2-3,TGTGCCAGCAGTGATCTGATCGCCGGGCTAGCGAGCACAGATACGCAGTATTTT,CASSDLIAGLASTDTQYF
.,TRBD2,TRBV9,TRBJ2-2,TGTGCCAGCAGCGGAACCGGGACTAGCGGGGGGACCGGGGAGCTGTTTTTT,CASSGTGTSGGTGELFF
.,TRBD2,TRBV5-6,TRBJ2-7,TGTGCCAGCAGCTTCCTAGCGGGAGGCCCCGAGCAGTACTTC,CASSFLAGGPEQYF
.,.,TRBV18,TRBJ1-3,TGTGCCAGCTCACCGGGTAGGGGCGACTCTGGAAACACCATATATTTT,CASSPGRGDSGNTIYF
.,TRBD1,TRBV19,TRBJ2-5,TGTGCCAGTAGTATAATTGGACAGGGGGACCAAGAGACCCAGTACTTC,CASSIIGQGDQETQYF
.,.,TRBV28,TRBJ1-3,TGTGCCAGCAGCAGCTCCCTGTGGGGGTCTGGAAACACCATATATTTT,CASSSSLWGSGNTIYF
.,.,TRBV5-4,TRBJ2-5,TGTGCCAGCAGCTTGGGACAGTCAAGTGGGGAGACCCAGTACTTC,CASSLGQSSGETQYF
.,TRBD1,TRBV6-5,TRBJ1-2,TGTGCCAGCAGTCCAATCAGGGGGCGCTCTGGCTACACCTTC,CASSPIRGRSGYTF
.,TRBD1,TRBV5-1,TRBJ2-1,TGCGCCAGCAGCACCCCTCCGGGACAGGGGAGAAATGAGCAGTTCTTC,CASSTPPGQGRNEQFF
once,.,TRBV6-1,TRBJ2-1,TGTGCCAGCAGTGAAGCGGTCCTCCGGGTCAGCACCGTCTCCTACAATGAGCAGTTCTTC,CASSEAVLRVSTVSYNEQFF
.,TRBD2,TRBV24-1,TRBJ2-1,TGTGCCACCAGTGATACGCTAGGGGCCGGGACTAGCCTCAATGAGCAGTTCTTC,CATSDTLGAGTSLNEQFF
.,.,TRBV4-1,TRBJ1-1,TGCGCCAGCAGCCAAGAACCTCAGACTGAAGCTTTCTTT,CASSQEPQTEAFF
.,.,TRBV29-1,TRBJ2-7,TGCAGCGTTCGGAAAACCTACGAGCAGTACTTC,CSVRKTYEQYF
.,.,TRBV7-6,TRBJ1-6,TGTGCCAGCAGCACCGGACAGCGTTTTAATTCACCCCTCCACTTT,CASSTGQRFNSPLHF
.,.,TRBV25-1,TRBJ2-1,TGTGCCAGCAGTAGTCCGCTATCCCGGGGTAGCTCCTACAATGAGCAGTTCTTC,CASSSPLSRGSSYNEQFF
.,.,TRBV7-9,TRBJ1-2,TGTGCCAGCAGCTTAGCGGACTATGGCTACACCTTC,CASSLADYGYTF
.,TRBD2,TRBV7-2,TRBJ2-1,TGTGCCAGCAGCTTAGAAGGCCTAGCGGGGGGCTACAATGAGCAGTTCTTC,CASSLEGLAGGYNEQFF
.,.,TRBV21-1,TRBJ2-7,TGTGCCAGCAGCTACCGACAGGGCTACGAGCAGTACTTC,CASSYRQGYEQYF